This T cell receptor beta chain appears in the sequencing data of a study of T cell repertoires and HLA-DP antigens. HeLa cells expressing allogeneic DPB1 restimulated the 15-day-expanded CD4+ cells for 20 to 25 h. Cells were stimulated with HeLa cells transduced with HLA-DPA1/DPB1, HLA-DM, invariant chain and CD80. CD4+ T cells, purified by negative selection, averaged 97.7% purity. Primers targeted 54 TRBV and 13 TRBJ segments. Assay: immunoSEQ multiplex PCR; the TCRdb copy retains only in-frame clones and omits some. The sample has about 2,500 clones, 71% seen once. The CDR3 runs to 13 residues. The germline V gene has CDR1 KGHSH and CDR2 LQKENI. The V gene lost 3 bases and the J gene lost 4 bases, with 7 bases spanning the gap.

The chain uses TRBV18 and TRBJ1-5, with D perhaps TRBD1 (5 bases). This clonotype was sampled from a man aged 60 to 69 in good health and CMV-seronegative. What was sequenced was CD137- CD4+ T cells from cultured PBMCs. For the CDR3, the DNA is TGTGCCAGCTCACCGGACAAGAATCAGCCCCAGCATTTT. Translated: CASSPDKNQPQHF.